Each of the 28 T cell receptor beta chains below was sequenced from the same sample in a study of blood T cell repertoires in COVID-19. Sequenced by immunoSEQ multiplex PCR; TCRdb stores in-frame clones only, minus some. This sample has about 18,000 clones; 91% occur once, and the top ten carry approximately 7.7%. Sequencing input: peripheral blood. These receptor sequences come from a human donor in a cohort sampled during active COVID-19.

This sequence joins TRBV12-2 and TRBJ1-6; the D call TRBD1 from the table was never checked on the DNA. TRBV12-2 is assigned pseudogene status. CDR3 length: 17 amino acids. CDR3 coding DNA: TGTGCAAGTCGCTTAGTCGGCAGGGAACTAAAAAATTCACCCCTCCACTTT. It yields the protein CASRLVGRELKNSPLHF.

The chain couples TRBV6-5 to TRBJ1-1; D gene ambiguous. Deletions cut 2 bases from V and 7 bases from J, with 14 bases between. The CDR3 runs 14 residues. Per germline, CDR1 MNHEY and CDR2 SVGAGI. The CDR3 nucleotides read TGTGCCAGCAGTTACGATCGCGCGGGCGGTGAAGCTTTCTTT. Protein sequence: CASSYDRAGGEAFF.

The V gene is TRBV11-3, the J gene TRBJ1-1, with D tentatively TRBD1 (5 bases). Trimming took 5 bases from V and 0 from J, leaving 16 bases between them. Germline V gene data show CDR1 as SGHNT and CDR2 as YENEEA. CDR3 length: 16 amino acids. The CDR3 DNA follows: TGTGCCAGCAGCAACCGACAGCCACCGATGAACACTGAAGCTTTCTTT. It specifies CASSNRQPPMNTEAFF.

This clone was seen a few times. J is TRBJ1-2 and V is TRBV6-6; D gene ambiguous. Germline V gene data show CDR1 as MNHNY and CDR2 as SVGAGI (reference sequence). Trimming removed 6 bases from V and 8 bases from J, with 13 bases in between. There are 12 residues in the CDR3. The CDR3: CASREGIGGYTF. CDR3 bases: TGTGCCAGCAGGGAGGGAATAGGGGGCTACACCTTC.

A word on this clone: A junction end diverges from the germline sequence, so it may reflect a read error. The chain couples TRBV7-7 to TRBJ1-6; D ambiguous. The CDR3 contains 17 residues. The germline V gene has CDR1 SSHAT and CDR2 FNYEAQ (reference sequence). Here the CDR3 reads CASSLRKASSYNSPLHF. The CDR3 DNA reads as TGTGCTAGCAGCCTTAGGAAGGCTAGCTCCTATAATTCACCCCTCCACTTT. The full variable domain, completed using reference TRBV7-7 and TRBJ1-6, is GAGVSQSPRYKVTKRGQDVTLRCDPISSHATLYWYQQALGQGPEFLTYFNYEAQPDKSGLPSDRFSAERPEGSISTLTIQRTEQRDSAMYRCASSLRKASSYNSPLHFGNGTRLTVT.

The gene calls are TRBV4-1 and TRBJ2-1, with 9 bases aligning to TRBD2. With 3 bases clipped from V and 2 bases from J, the junction kept 8 bases outside the gene matches. CDR1 is MGHRA and CDR2 is YSYEKL in the germline V gene. The CDR3 extends over 17 amino acids. CDR3 amino acids: CASSQKATSGAYNEQFF. The CDR3 nucleotides are TGCGCCAGCAGCCAGAAAGCGACTAGCGGAGCCTACAATGAGCAGTTCTTC.

The chain combines TRBV4-3 with TRBJ2-1; TRBD2 might be the D (6 bases). Germline-derived CDR1 and CDR2 are LGHNA and YSLEER. The CDR3 runs to 16 residues. Trimming stripped 2 bases from V and 7 bases from J, with 18 bases between. CDR3 sequence: CASSQKLPGLQNEQFF. CDR3 in DNA: TGCGCCAGCAGCCAAAAGCTTCCGGGACTCCAAAATGAGCAGTTCTTC.

The chain joins TRBV5-4 to TRBJ1-4, with TRBD1 matching 10 bases. CDR1 is SGHNT, CDR2 YYREEE, per germline (reference sequence). The CDR3 extends over 17 amino acids. V gave up 4 bases and J gave up 0 bases; unmatched junction bases: 6. This chain's CDR3 is CASSTRTGGTTNEKLFF. CDR3 sequence (DNA): TGTGCCAGCAGCACCCGGACAGGGGGTACAACTAATGAAAAACTGTTTTTT. Supplemented by reference TRBV5-4 and TRBJ1-4, the full variable domain reads ETGVTQSPTHLIKTRGQQVTLRCSSQSGHNTVSWYQQALGQGPQFIFQYYREEENGRGNFPPRFSGLQFPNYSSELNVNALELDDSALYLCASSTRTGGTTNEKLFFGSGTQLSVL.

The chain is built from TRBV5-1 and TRBJ2-1, with 7 bases aligning to TRBD2. Unmatched junction bases numbered 9, after V lost 4 bases and J lost 8 bases. CDR3 length: 14 amino acids. Germline V gene data show CDR1 as SGHRS and CDR2 as YFSETQ. The CDR3 sequence: CASSRTGRVDEQFF. As DNA, the CDR3 is TGCGCCAGCAGCCGGACGGGGAGGGTGGATGAGCAGTTCTTC. The variable domain in full, completed from reference TRBV5-1 and TRBJ2-1, reads KAGVTQTPRYLIKTRGQQVTLSCSPISGHRSVSWYQQTPGQGLQFLFEYFSETQRNKGNFPGRFSGRQFSNSRSEMNVSTLELGDSALYLCASSRTGRVDEQFFGPGTRLTVL.

V usage is TRBV6-5 and J usage is TRBJ1-1; D not resolved. Germline-derived CDR1 and CDR2 are MNHEY and SVGAGI. Trimming removed 7 bases from V and 3 bases from J, with 15 bases in between. This CDR3 has 14 amino acids. CDR3 sequence: CASTPGSRDTEAFF. The CDR3 DNA is TGTGCCAGCACTCCCGGTAGCCGCGACACTGAAGCTTTCTTT.

The chain links TRBV10-1 to TRBJ2-1, with 8 bases aligning to TRBD2. The CDR3 sequence is 14 residues long. CDR1 and CDR2 from the germline V gene are WNHNN and SYGVQD (reference sequence). The trim removed 3 bases at V and 9 bases at J, leaving 7 bases unmatched. This CDR3 is CASSEIAGYGEQFF. The CDR3 DNA is TGCGCCAGCAGTGAAATAGCGGGATATGGTGAGCAGTTCTTC.

The gene calls are TRBV27 and TRBJ1-6, with 7 bases identical to TRBD1. This CDR3 region has 20 residues. The junction had 24 bases not matched to a gene; V was cut back by 5 bases and J by 8 bases. CDR1 and CDR2 (germline): MNHEY, SMNVEV (reference sequence). DNA for the CDR3: TGTGCCAGCAGTCGAGAGACAGGGCTGAGTGTGTCCACAATTCATTCACCCCTCCACTTT. Amino acids: CASSRETGLSVSTIHSPLHF.

This clone was seen only once. The V call is TRBV25-1, the J call TRBJ1-4, with D unresolved. Per the germline V gene, CDR1 is MGHDK and CDR2 is SYGVNS. The length of the CDR3 is 15 residues. V shed 4 bases and J shed 0 bases, with 9 bases lying between them. The CDR3 region is CASSGYSPTNEKLFF. In DNA form, the CDR3 reads TGTGCCAGCAGTGGGTACTCACCAACTAATGAAAAACTGTTTTTT.

The rearrangement links TRBV6-6 to TRBJ1-6, with TRBD1 matching over 7 bases. The CDR3 has 14 amino acids. With 8 bases clipped from V and 7 bases from J, the junction kept 8 bases outside the gene matches. CDR1 and CDR2 from the germline V gene are MNHNY and SVGAGI (reference sequence). The CDR3 coding sequence is TGTGCCAGCTTCGAACAGGGGCGGAATTCACCCCTCCACTTT. Translated, it gives CASFEQGRNSPLHF.

This chain links TRBV27 with TRBJ2-6; 9 nucleotides agree with TRBD1. The CDR3 contains 16 residues. J was trimmed by 5 bases and V by 4 bases; bases with no gene match: 6. Germline CDR1 MNHEY, CDR2 SMNVEV (reference sequence). In DNA form, the CDR3 reads TGTGCCAGCAGTTCACGGGACAGGGTTTGGGCCAACGTCCTGACTTTC. Encoded protein: CASSSRDRVWANVLTF.

The rearrangement uses TRBV9 and TRBJ2-2, with 11 bases matching TRBD2. CDR3 length: 15 amino acids. J gave up 5 bases and V 0 bases, and 0 bases lay outside the gene matches. Germline V lookup: CDR1 SGDLS, CDR2 YYNGEE. The CDR3 nucleotides read TGTGCCAGCAGCGTAGTAGCGGGAGGGACCGGGGAGCTGTTTTTT. As protein: CASSVVAGGTGELFF.

This clone was detected only a few times. The rearrangement joins TRBV29-1 to TRBJ2-1; tentative D call: TRBD2 (5 bases). Per germline, CDR1 SQVTM and CDR2 ANQGSEA. CDR3 size: 12 residues. The CDR3 sequence is CRVRSGYNEQFF. The CDR3 nucleotides read TGCAGGGTTAGAAGCGGCTACAATGAGCAGTTCTTC.

This chain's CDR3 is CSVTQGASGNTIYF. CDR3 bases: TGCAGCGTCACACAGGGGGCGTCTGGAAACACCATATATTTT. This chain joins TRBV29-1 and TRBJ1-3; 9 bases match TRBD1. Looked up from germline, CDR1 is SQVTM and CDR2 is ANQGSEA. This CDR3 is 14 amino acids long. The ends lost 6 bases at V and 1 base at J; junction bases unmatched: 4.

This chain connects TRBV12-3 or TRBV12-4 to TRBJ2-7; TRBD2 is a possible D gene (6 bases). The CDR3 covers 13 residues. Trimming pared 3 bases from V and 7 bases from J, leaving 13 bases between. CDR3 coding DNA: TGTGCCAGCAGTTTGCCCCCGGAGGGAGAGCAGTACTTC. Translated: CASSLPPEGEQYF.

The chain is built from TRBV11-3 and TRBJ1-1; TRBD1 might be the D (5 bases). Germline CDR1 and CDR2: SGHNT and YENEEA. V was pared by 5 bases and J by 10 bases, with 17 bases between. The CDR3 is made up of 13 amino acids. The CDR3 loop reads CASSRGTHEAAFF. The CDR3 nucleotides read TGTGCCAGCAGCCGCGGGACCCACGAAGCAGCTTTCTTT.

This chain uses TRBV19 with TRBJ2-4; possibly TRBD1 for D (6 bases). V lost 1 base, J lost 1 base, and 11 bases lay in between. The CDR3 spans 16 residues. Germline V lookup: CDR1 LNHDA, CDR2 SQIVND (reference sequence). The CDR3 bases are TGTGCCAGTAGTATAGTAGGCCAGGGGGCCAAAAACATTCAGTACTTC. This codes for CASSIVGQGAKNIQYF.

The rearrangement joins TRBV15 to TRBJ2-3; TRBD2 might be the D (5 bases). Germline V gives CDR1 LNHNV, CDR2 YYDKDF (reference sequence). The CDR3 runs to 16 residues. The V gene lost 0 bases and the J gene lost 2 bases, with 12 bases spanning the gap. This chain's CDR3 is CATSRDEGRYTDTQYF. The DNA of the CDR3 is TGTGCCACCAGCAGAGATGAGGGCAGATACACAGATACGCAGTATTTT.

The J gene is TRBJ2-7, the V gene TRBV27; 10 bases align to TRBD2. This CDR3 has 16 residues. The ends lost 5 bases at V and 7 bases at J; junction bases unmatched: 14. CDR1 and CDR2 (germline): MNHEY, SMNVEV (reference sequence). In DNA, the CDR3 is TGTGCCAGCAGTACTTCTAGCGGGAGCTTCATCTCGGAGCAGTACTTC. This codes for CASSTSSGSFISEQYF.

The J gene is TRBJ2-1, the V gene TRBV7-2, with 9 bases lining up with TRBD2. The germline gives CDR1 SGHTA, CDR2 FQGNSA. CDR3 length: 17 amino acids. With 2 bases clipped from V and 7 bases from J, the junction kept 12 bases outside the gene matches. CDR3 bases: TGTGCCAGCAGCTTAAATCGAGTAGCGGGGGCCCGGAATGAGCAGTTCTTC. Amino acids: CASSLNRVAGARNEQFF.

The chain couples TRBV19 to TRBJ2-1; 10 bases map to TRBD1. The junction had 7 bases not matched to a gene; V was cut back by 5 bases and J by 9 bases. This CDR3 has 14 amino acids. Germline CDR1 is LNHDA and CDR2 is SQIVND (reference sequence). Written as DNA, the CDR3 is TGTGCCAGTAGTGGACAGGGGGGGTCGGGTGAGCAGTTCTTC. Its protein product is CASSGQGGSGEQFF.

The chain joins TRBV2 to TRBJ2-7, with D unresolved. CDR1 SNHLY and CDR2 FYNNEI come from the germline V gene. The CDR3 loop spans 11 amino acids. V lost 8 bases to trimming and J lost 4 bases, with 9 bases between them. The CDR3 region has the DNA TGTGCCAGCTCCGACTCTTACGAGCAGTACTTC. Translating it yields CASSDSYEQYF.

The genes are TRBV3-1 (or the pseudogene TRBV3-2) and TRBJ2-1, with D uncertain. CDR1 and CDR2 (germline): LGHDT, YNNKEL (reference sequence). The ends were cut back, 0 bases at V and 3 bases at J, with 9 bases in the middle. The CDR3 sequence is 15 residues long. The CDR3 bases are TGTGCCAGCAGCCAAGATCCGCAGGTCTACAATGAGCAGTTCTTC. Translated, it gives CASSQDPQVYNEQFF.

The chain couples TRBV3-1 (or the pseudogene TRBV3-2) to TRBJ2-7; D possibly corresponds to TRBD2 (5 bases). The germline gives CDR1 LGHDT, CDR2 YNNKEL (reference sequence). The CDR3 has 17 residues. V lost 7 bases to trimming and J lost 5 bases, with 27 bases between them. The DNA for the CDR3 is TGTGCCAGCAAGGGTTTCCCTAGCACGGGTTCTGCCCACGAGCAGTACTTC. Protein product: CASKGFPSTGSAHEQYF.